What follows is one TCR beta chain and its context. Its antigen is not known. Time point here: pre-treatment sample, taken before nivolumab and TIL therapy. Enrollment ran from 2017 to early 2020. The immunoSEQ assay was v3. Libraries were prepared by immunoSEQ multiplex PCR; TCRdb keeps only in-frame clonotypes and omits some of them. Among 52,000 or so clones listed, about 81% were seen once. This entry comes from a study of TIL therapy for anti-PD-1-resistant metastatic lung cancer. General study findings and limits: The baseline peripheral repertoire was partially replaced by infused TIL clonotypes that later decayed.

The sequencing here drew on blood, taken at baseline. The TCR sequence derives from a person between 25 and 79 years old with non-small cell lung cancer.

The CDR3 nucleotides are TGTGCCAGCAGCCCGGACAGGGGAGGCAATCAGCCCCAGCATTTT. Protein sequence: CASSPDRGGNQPQHF. The chain has TRBV3-1 (or the pseudogene TRBV3-2) and TRBJ1-5; TRBD1 aligns across 9 bases. The CDR3 sequence is 15 residues long. The V segment lost 4 bases and the J segment 2 bases; nucleotides outside the gene matches: 3. Germline loops: CDR1 LGHDT, CDR2 YNNKEL (reference sequence).